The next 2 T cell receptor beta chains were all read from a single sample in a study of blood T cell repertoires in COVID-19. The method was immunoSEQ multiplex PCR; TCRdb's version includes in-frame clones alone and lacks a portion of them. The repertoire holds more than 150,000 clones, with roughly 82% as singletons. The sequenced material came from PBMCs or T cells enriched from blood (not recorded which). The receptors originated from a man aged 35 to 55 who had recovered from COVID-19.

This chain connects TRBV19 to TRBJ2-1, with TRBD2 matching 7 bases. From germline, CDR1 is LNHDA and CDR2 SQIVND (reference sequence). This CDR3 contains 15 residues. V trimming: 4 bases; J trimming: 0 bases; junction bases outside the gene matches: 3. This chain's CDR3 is CASSNLAASYNEQFF. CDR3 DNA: TGTGCCAGTAGTAATCTAGCGGCCTCCTACAATGAGCAGTTCTTC.

The CDR3 region has the DNA TGTGCCAGCAACCCGGAGGGGCGATCCGGGGAGCTGTTTTTT. This codes for CASNPEGRSGELFF. The genes are TRBV6-2 or TRBV6-3 and TRBJ2-2; the D gene is possibly TRBD2 (6 bases). Deletions cut 7 bases from V and 6 bases from J, with 15 bases between. The CDR3 loop spans 14 amino acids. The germline CDR1 and CDR2 sequences are MNHEY and SVGEGT.